This T cell receptor (beta chain) was observed in a study of T-cell reconstitution after alpha-beta-depleted transplantation in children. The library targeted TCRbeta and was prepared with unique molecular identifiers. TCRdb reanalysed the PCR reads using MiXCR and keeps one entry per CDR3 protein. The sample yields 200,000 or so distinct CDR3 sequences, under 8.5% seen once. A word on this clonotype: What it recognizes is unknown.

V gave up 8 bases and J gave up 7 bases, with 5 bases separating them. The CDR3 contains 10 residues. Looked up from germline, CDR1 is MNHEY and CDR2 is SVGEGT. General study findings and limits: One year after transplant, T-cell counts and diversity came mostly from newly produced T cells.

The sequencing here drew on PBMCs, taken before TCRalphabeta/CD19-depleted stem cell transplant. This sequence joins TRBV6-2 or TRBV6-3 and TRBJ1-4; D unresolved. The receptor comes from a boy younger than 10 with acute lymphoblastic leukemia, due to receive a stem cell transplant. In DNA form, the CDR3 reads TGTGCCAGCGGACGTGAAAAACTGTTTTTT. It is translated as CASGREKLFF.